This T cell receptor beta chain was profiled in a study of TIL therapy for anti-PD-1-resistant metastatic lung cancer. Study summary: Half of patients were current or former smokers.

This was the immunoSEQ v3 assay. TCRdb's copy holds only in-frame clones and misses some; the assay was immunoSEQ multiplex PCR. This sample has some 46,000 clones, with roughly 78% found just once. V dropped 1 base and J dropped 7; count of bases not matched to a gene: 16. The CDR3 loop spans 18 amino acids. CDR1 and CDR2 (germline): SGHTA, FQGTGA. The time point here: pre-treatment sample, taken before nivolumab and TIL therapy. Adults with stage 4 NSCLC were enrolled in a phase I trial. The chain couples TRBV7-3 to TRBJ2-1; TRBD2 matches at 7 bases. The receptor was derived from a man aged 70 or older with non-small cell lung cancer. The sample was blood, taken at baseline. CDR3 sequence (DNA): TGTGCCAGCAGCTTAAGAACCGGACTAGGGAGCGGAGGGAATGAGCAGTTCTTC. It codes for CASSLRTGLGSGGNEQFF.